The 24 T cell receptor beta chains below all came from one sample that was sequenced in a study of early T cells in non-severe SARS-CoV-2 infection. TCRdb called the 5' RACE reads again in MiXCR, with one record for every CDR3 protein. The top ten hold under 6.5% of the sample, which has 40,000 to 60,000 distinct CDR3 sequences, around 7.7% seen once. The sample taken for sequencing was whole blood. The receptors shown here come from an adult who was a healthcare worker with PCR-confirmed SARS-CoV-2 infection or an uninfected control (not recorded which).

There are many counts of this clonotype. The V call is TRBV11-3, the J call TRBJ1-1; 11 bases agree with TRBD1. The CDR3 runs to 16 residues. V dropped 6 bases and J dropped 1; count of bases not matched to a gene: 7. Germline-derived CDR1 and CDR2 are SGHNT and YENEEA. CDR3 sequence (DNA): TGTGCCAGCAGTTCCGGGACAGGGGGGACGAACACTGAAGCTTTCTTT. Protein sequence: CASSSGTGGTNTEAFF.

The chain uses TRBV18 and TRBJ2-1, with D perhaps TRBD1 (5 bases). V gave up 5 bases and J gave up 2 bases, with 10 bases separating them. Per germline, CDR1 KGHSH and CDR2 LQKENI. The length of the CDR3 is 14 residues. This CDR3 is CASSYAGTYNEQFF. As DNA, the CDR3 is TGTGCCAGCTCATATGCAGGGACCTACAATGAGCAGTTCTTC.

In this sample, this clonotype turned up many times. The V gene is TRBV9, the J gene TRBJ2-5, with D unresolved. CDR1 is SGDLS, CDR2 YYNGEE, per germline. CDR3 length: 12 amino acids. Trimming took off 0 bases at V and 0 bases at J, with 0 bases between the two ends. CDR3 coding DNA: TGTGCCAGCAGCGTAGACCAAGAGACCCAGTACTTC. It translates to CASSVDQETQYF.

This clonotype was picked up many times. The CDR3 region has the DNA TGTGCCAGCAGACCAGGGACGGGGAAATCACCCCTCCACTTT. Amino acids: CASRPGTGKSPLHF. V usage is TRBV12-3 or TRBV12-4 and J usage is TRBJ1-6; D possibly corresponds to TRBD1 (5 bases). V was shortened by 6 bases and J by 10 bases, with 16 bases between the two germline ends. The CDR3 loop spans 14 amino acids.

Only a few counts were recorded for this clonotype. The DNA of the CDR3 is TGTGCCAGTCGTAGCGGACCCAAAAACATTCAGTACTTC. Residues: CASRSGPKNIQYF. The chain employs TRBV6-2 or TRBV6-3 and TRBJ2-4; a weak D match, TRBD2 (6 bases). Per the germline V gene, CDR1 is MNHEY and CDR2 is SVGEGT. The V end was cut by 9 bases, the J end by 2 bases, with 11 bases between. CDR3 length: 13 residues.

In this sample, this clonotype turned up a few times. The CDR3 reads CASSGSGLAGGKYGNEQFF. CDR3 in DNA: TGTGCCAGCAGCGGGTCGGGACTAGCGGGGGGCAAGTATGGGAATGAGCAGTTCTTC. The V and J genes are TRBV5-4 and TRBJ2-1; 15 bases map to TRBD2. Germline CDR1 SGHNT, CDR2 YYREEE (reference sequence). The CDR3 covers 19 residues. Losses at the gene ends were 4 bases for V and 7 bases for J; bases not matched to a gene: 15.

There are many counts of this clonotype. This chain uses TRBV19 with TRBJ2-1, with 9 bases that match TRBD1. The CDR3 has 16 residues. Trimming at V came to 8 bases and at J to 10 bases, leaving 18 bases not matched to a gene. Germline V gene data show CDR1 as LNHDA and CDR2 as SQIVND (reference sequence). The CDR3 DNA follows: TGTGCCAGTCTTGGCCCGGGACAGGGTGGGCGAAGAGAGCAGTTCTTC. This gives the protein CASLGPGQGGRREQFF. Full variable domain (remainder filled in from reference TRBV19 and TRBJ2-1): DGGITQSPKYLFRKEGQNVTLSCEQNLNHDAMYWYRQDPGQGLRLIYYSQIVNDFQKGDIAEGYSVSREKKESFPLTVTSAQKNPTAFYLCASLGPGQGGRREQFFGPGTRLTVL.

This clonotype came up a few times. The chain couples TRBV6-2 or TRBV6-3 to TRBJ2-1; D not certain. Germline V gene lookup returns CDR1 MNHEY and CDR2 SVGEGT. Trimming stripped 5 bases from V and 4 bases from J, with 12 bases between. The CDR3 spans 14 residues. CDR3 amino acids: CASSDKTKYNEQFF. For the CDR3, the DNA is TGTGCCAGCAGTGACAAGACAAAATACAATGAGCAGTTCTTC.

Regarding this clonotype: A much larger clone is a single base away; this may be a read error. The chain couples TRBV20-1 to TRBJ2-7; no firm D call. CDR1 DFQATT and CDR2 SNEGSKA come from the germline V gene (reference sequence). V lost 2 bases and J 12 bases, leaving 17 bases between the germline ends. The CDR3 loop spans 12 amino acids. The CDR3 loop reads CSARYRSALPYF. The CDR3 bases are TGCAGTGCTAGATATCGGTCAGCCCTGCCGTACTTC.

V gene TRBV3-1 combines with J gene TRBJ2-1, with 12 nucleotides matching TRBD2. Unmatched junction bases numbered 7, after V lost 3 bases and J lost 7 bases. Germline values: CDR1 LGHDT, CDR2 YNNKEL (reference sequence). This CDR3 spans 16 amino acids. The CDR3 DNA follows: TGTGCCAGCAGCCACTCCCTAGCGGGGGGGCGGAATGAGCAGTTCTTC. Translated: CASSHSLAGGRNEQFF.

This clonotype was picked up many times. The chain joins TRBV7-9 to TRBJ1-2; D might be TRBD1 (6 bases). V was shortened by 5 bases and J by 12 bases, with 19 bases between the two germline ends. The CDR3 sequence is 13 residues long. CDR1 and CDR2 (germline): SEHNR, FQNEAQ (reference sequence). CDR3 residues: CASSNGQLLPNTF. The CDR3 coding sequence is TGTGCCAGCAGCAACGGACAGCTTCTCCCAAACACCTTC. Based on the CDR3 plus reference TRBV7-9 and TRBJ1-2, the full variable domain is DTGVSQNPRHKITKRGQNVTFRCDPISEHNRLYWYRQTLGQGPEFLTYFQNEAQLEKSRLLSDRFSAERPKGSFSTLEIQRTEQGDSAMYLCASSNGQLLPNTFGSGTRLTVV.

The V call is TRBV9, the J call TRBJ2-5; D unclear. V lost 0 bases, J lost 4 bases, and 10 bases lay in between. The germline gives CDR1 SGDLS, CDR2 YYNGEE. The length of the CDR3 is 14 residues. The CDR3 region has the DNA TGTGCCAGCAGCGTAGAAGGGTGGGCAGAGACCCAGTACTTC. This translates into CASSVEGWAETQYF.

This clonotype was recorded at least ten times. The chain joins TRBV6-2 or TRBV6-3 to TRBJ2-5; D perhaps matches TRBD1 (5 bases). CDR1 is MNHEY and CDR2 is SVGEGT in the germline V gene. The length of the CDR3 is 15 residues. V dropped 5 bases and J dropped 1 base, with 14 bases sitting between them. The DNA for the CDR3 is TGTGCCAGCAGTGCCACAGGACCGATCCAAGAGACCCAGTACTTC. Residues: CASSATGPIQETQYF.

In this sample, this clonotype turned up many times. The chain carries TRBV5-1 and TRBJ1-1; no clear D. This CDR3 is built from 13 residues. Germline V gives CDR1 SGHRS, CDR2 YFSETQ. The ends were cut back, 2 bases at V and 1 base at J, with 6 bases in the middle. CDR3 DNA sequence: TGCGCCAGCAGCTTCGCAGCGAACACTGAAGCTTTCTTT. Translating it yields CASSFAANTEAFF.

This clonotype occurred many times. V usage is TRBV28 and J usage is TRBJ1-2, with 9 positions matching TRBD1. Per the germline V gene, CDR1 is MDHEN and CDR2 is SYDVKM. J was trimmed by 8 bases and V by 1 base; bases with no gene match: 5. The CDR3 sequence is 14 residues long. CDR3 nucleotides: TGTGCCAGCAGTTTATCGGACAGGGGAGAGGGCTACACCTTC. Amino acid sequence: CASSLSDRGEGYTF.

This chain uses TRBV9 with TRBJ1-6; D remains ambiguous. The germline V gene encodes CDR1 SGDLS and CDR2 YYNGEE. V lost 0 bases and J 7 bases, leaving 5 bases between the germline ends. CDR3 length: 13 amino acids. In nucleotides, the CDR3 is TGTGCCAGCAGCGTAGTGGACAATTCACCCCTCCACTTT. Translation: CASSVVDNSPLHF.

J is TRBJ2-5 and V is TRBV27, with TRBD2 as a possible D gene (6 bases). Per the germline V gene, CDR1 is MNHEY and CDR2 is SMNVEV (reference sequence). V was pared by 5 bases and J by 2 bases, with 12 bases between. The CDR3 totals 14 residues. In DNA form, the CDR3 reads TGTGCCAGCAGTCCCCGGGACTTACAAGAGACCCAGTACTTC. Translating gives CASSPRDLQETQYF.

There are many counts of this clonotype. J is TRBJ2-1 and V is TRBV13; no clear D. The CDR3 has 12 residues. Trimming took 5 bases from V and 4 from J, leaving 6 bases between them. Germline V gene data show CDR1 as PRHDT and CDR2 as FYEKMQ (reference sequence). CDR3 amino acids: CASSLFYNEQFF. DNA of the CDR3: TGTGCCAGCAGCCTTTTTTACAATGAGCAGTTCTTC.

This clonotype was counted many times. The genes are TRBV20-1 and TRBJ2-7, with a weak D call TRBD1 (7 bases). Germline CDR1 is DFQATT and CDR2 is SNEGSKA (reference sequence). The germline V and J ends were trimmed by 4 bases and 1 base, with 14 bases remaining between them. This CDR3 is built from 14 residues. CDR3 bases: TGCAGTGCTACAACCCAGGGGGGATCCTACGAGCAGTACTTC. It codes for CSATTQGGSYEQYF.

This clonotype was found many times. The chain joins TRBV24-1 to TRBJ2-2; 8 bases agree with TRBD1. The ends lost 3 bases at V and 4 bases at J; junction bases unmatched: 3. The CDR3 length is 15 residues. Germline loops: CDR1 KGHDR, CDR2 SFDVKD. Written as DNA, the CDR3 is TGTGCCACCAGTGATGGACAGGGAAGCACCGGGGAGCTGTTTTTT. It encodes CATSDGQGSTGELFF.

This clonotype was picked up many times. The chain employs TRBV30 and TRBJ1-4; 8 bases map to TRBD1. In germline, CDR1 is GTSNPN, CDR2 SVGIG (reference sequence). J lost 5 bases, V lost 2 bases, and 1 base had no gene match. The CDR3 sequence is 13 residues long. The CDR3 sequence is CAWSRDRNEKLFF. CDR3 coding DNA: TGTGCCTGGAGTCGGGACAGGAATGAAAAACTGTTTTTT.

This clonotype was seen many times. This chain connects TRBV18 to TRBJ1-1, with D unclear. The CDR3 extends over 13 amino acids. From germline, CDR1 is KGHSH and CDR2 LQKENI. V was trimmed by 3 bases and J by 1 base, leaving 6 bases between them. The CDR3 region is CASSPRQNTEAFF. The CDR3 region has the DNA TGTGCCAGCTCACCCCGACAGAACACTGAAGCTTTCTTT.

At least ten counts were recorded for this clonotype. The V and J genes are TRBV7-9 and TRBJ1-1; 9 bases match TRBD1. Germline-derived CDR1 and CDR2 are SEHNR and FQNEAQ (reference sequence). J was trimmed by 1 base and V by 4 bases; bases with no gene match: 4. The CDR3 totals 15 residues. CDR3 in amino acids: CASSWTDRGNTEAFF. CDR3 coding DNA: TGTGCCAGCAGCTGGACGGACAGGGGGAACACTGAAGCTTTCTTT.

This clonotype was seen at least ten times. This chain connects TRBV20-1 to TRBJ1-1, with 7 bases matching TRBD1. CDR1 and CDR2 (germline): DFQATT, SNEGSKA (reference sequence). This CDR3 comprises 12 residues. The CDR3 sequence: CSEGTENTEAFF. In DNA form, the CDR3 reads TGCAGCGAAGGGACAGAGAACACTGAAGCTTTCTTT.